This entry concerns a single T cell receptor (beta chain). What it binds is not known. This sample stems from a study of cytomegalovirus exposure and HLA in healthy donors. Study observations and caveats: Common viral pathogens seemed to be connected with several of the most significant clusters, according to a later analysis. Investigators reported 164 TCR beta chains as tied to cytomegalovirus.

Vbeta (60) and Jbeta (13) primers were used in the PCR. This table comes from immunoSEQ multiplex PCR, and its TCRdb copy is limited to in-frame clones, with some not included. The sample contains 160,000 or so clones, approximately 78% of which appear only once. Each donor was healthy, and each was a bone marrow donor. Germline-derived CDR1 and CDR2 are MNHEY and SMNVEV (reference sequence). CDR3 length equals 16 residues. The junction had 11 bases not matched to a gene; V was cut back by 2 bases and J by 7 bases. The source is a male donor in good health and CMV-seronegative. The material sequenced was PBMCs. This chain links TRBV27 with TRBJ2-5, with 9 positions matching TRBD2. The CDR3 sequence is CASSLGLAQPPGTQYF. The CDR3 nucleotides read TGTGCCAGCAGTTTAGGACTAGCGCAACCCCCGGGGACCCAGTACTTC.